These 32 T cell receptor beta chains were all obtained from the same sample, sequenced in a study of metastatic and nonmetastatic thyroid tumors. MiXCR re-clonotyped the PCR reads for TCRdb. The data show 20,000 to 25,000 clones, around 16% seen once. There were no patients who had received any treatment before thyroid surgery. The sequencing input was blood. The receptors were gathered from a female donor with papillary thyroid cancer or a benign thyroid nodule (not recorded which). Some clones in this sample may be carry-over from other donors' samples.

The chain links TRBV9 to TRBJ2-7; either TRBD1 or TRBD2 may supply D (7 bases each). V was clipped by 4 bases and J by 0 bases, with 11 bases between them. Looked up from germline, CDR1 is SGDLS and CDR2 is YYNGEE. The CDR3 contains 14 residues. CDR3 loop: CASSSGGGSYEQYF. CDR3 DNA: TGTGCCAGCAGCTCAGGGGGGGGCTCCTACGAGCAGTACTTC.

This clone was seen at least ten times. This rearrangement joins TRBV6-4 to TRBJ2-2, with D possibly TRBD1 on 6 matching bases. The CDR3 is made up of 15 amino acids. In germline, CDR1 is MRHNA, CDR2 SNTAGT. V was clipped by 0 bases and J by 4 bases, with 9 bases between them. CDR3 loop: CASSDSMDSTGELFF. DNA of the CDR3: TGTGCCAGCAGTGACTCGATGGACAGCACCGGGGAGCTGTTTTTT.

This clone has just a few counts. A much bigger clone sits one base away, suggesting this may be a read error. The chain links TRBV4-2 to TRBJ2-3, with TRBD2 as a possible D gene (5 bases). V shed 7 bases and J shed 4 bases, with 24 bases lying between them. CDR3 length equals 17 residues. Germline CDR1 and CDR2: LGHNA and YNFKEQ. The CDR3 sequence is CASNPTGPAVGSDTQYF. The CDR3 DNA is TGTGCCAGCAACCCGACCGGCCCAGCGGTCGGGTCAGATACGCAGTATTTT.

This clone was counted at least ten times. This sequence may be a read error, since a much larger clone differs from it by one base. The V call is TRBV19, the J call TRBJ1-6, with 11 bases fitting TRBD1. In germline, CDR1 is LNHDA, CDR2 SQIVND (reference sequence). This CDR3 contains 14 residues. The CDR3: CTSRRPGTGGPLHF. CDR3 nucleotides: TGTACCAGTAGACGTCCCGGGACAGGGGGACCCCTCCACTTT.

The chain employs TRBV7-2 and TRBJ1-2; D remains unclear. There are 15 residues in the CDR3. The ends were cut back, 1 base at V and 4 bases at J, with 13 bases in the middle. Germline CDR1 and CDR2: SGHTA and FQGNSA. The CDR3 bases are TGTGCCAGCAGCTTAGACGAAAGGGTTAGCTATGGCTACACCTTC. Amino acids: CASSLDERVSYGYTF.

This chain links TRBV5-1 with TRBJ1-4; no reliable D call. V dropped 0 bases and J dropped 3 bases, with 6 bases sitting between them. This CDR3 is 14 amino acids long. The V gene's germline CDR1 is SGHRS and CDR2 YFSETQ. CDR3 nucleotides: TGCGCCAGCAGCTTGGTGGCAGCTAATGAAAAACTGTTTTTT. This translates into CASSLVAANEKLFF.

This clone was recorded many times. The chain couples TRBV28 to TRBJ2-7, with 7 bases fitting TRBD1. V was clipped by 5 bases and J by 4 bases; unmatched bases: 2. The length of the CDR3 is 12 residues. Germline V lookup: CDR1 MDHEN, CDR2 SYDVKM. The CDR3 nucleotides read TGTGCCAGCAGTCAGGGACAGTACGAGCAGTACTTC. It encodes CASSQGQYEQYF. The whole variable domain, remainder taken from reference TRBV28 and TRBJ2-7, is DVKVTQSSRYLVKRTGEKVFLECVQDMDHENMFWYRQDPGLGLRLIYFSYDVKMKEKGDIPEGYSVSREKKERFSLILESASTNQTSMYLCASSQGQYEQYFGPGTRLTVT.

The chain is built from TRBV4-2 and TRBJ2-2; D is perhaps TRBD1 (6 bases). V shed 1 base and J shed 5 bases, with 17 bases lying between them. The CDR3 loop spans 17 amino acids. Germline assignment: CDR1 LGHNA and CDR2 YNFKEQ. The CDR3: CASSQVSLGGTTGELFF. The CDR3 nucleotides read TGTGCCAGCAGCCAAGTTTCACTAGGGGGTACTACCGGGGAGCTGTTTTTT.

This clone was counted ten times or more. V gene TRBV3-1 combines with J gene TRBJ1-2; 8 nucleotides align to TRBD1. Germline trimming cut 1 base from V and 4 bases from J; bases unmatched to any gene: 5. The CDR3 length is 15 residues. CDR1 and CDR2 from the germline V gene are LGHDT and YNNKEL (reference sequence). The CDR3 sequence is CASSQGGTGSYGYTF. CDR3 sequence (DNA): TGTGCCAGCAGCCAAGGAGGGACAGGATCCTATGGCTACACCTTC. The whole variable domain, remainder taken from reference TRBV3-1 and TRBJ1-2, is DTAVSQTPKYLVTQMGNDKSIKCEQNLGHDTMYWYKQDSKKFLKIMFSYNNKELIINETVPNRFSPKSPDKAHLNLHINSLELGDSAVYFCASSQGGTGSYGYTFGSGTRLTVV.

This clone has a single count. The V call is TRBV5-1, the J call TRBJ2-7, with D possibly TRBD1 on 6 matching bases. The CDR3 extends over 13 amino acids. V lost 4 bases to trimming and J lost 3 bases, with 11 bases between them. Germline-derived CDR1 and CDR2 are SGHRS and YFSETQ. CDR3 residues: CASSEGHGYEQYF. CDR3 nucleotides: TGCGCCAGCAGCGAGGGACATGGCTACGAGCAGTACTTC. Full variable domain (outside the CDR3, taken from reference TRBV5-1 and TRBJ2-7): KAGVTQTPRYLIKTRGQQVTLSCSPISGHRSVSWYQQTPGQGLQFLFEYFSETQRNKGNFPGRFSGRQFSNSRSEMNVSTLELGDSALYLCASSEGHGYEQYFGPGTRLTVT.

This clone was recorded many times. The rearrangement links TRBV10-1 to TRBJ2-1; 7 nucleotides match TRBD1. The CDR3 covers 15 residues. Unmatched junction bases numbered 9, after V lost 2 bases and J lost 8 bases. Germline V CDR1 and CDR2: WNHNN, SYGVQD (reference sequence). The DNA for the CDR3 is TGCGCCAGCAGTGAGAACCCGACAGGGATCCATGAGCAGTTCTTC. Translating gives CASSENPTGIHEQFF.

This clone was seen a few times. V is TRBV19 and J is TRBJ1-3; D is unresolved. CDR3 length: 15 residues. V was cut by 4 bases and J by 0 bases, with 10 bases left in between. Germline assignment: CDR1 LNHDA and CDR2 SQIVND (reference sequence). The CDR3 bases are TGTGCCAGTAGTAGGACGGCTAGCTCTGGAAACACCATATATTTT. The encoded protein is CASSRTASSGNTIYF.

At least ten counts were recorded for this clone. This chain uses TRBV20-1 with TRBJ2-5, with 7 positions matching TRBD1. There are 15 residues in the CDR3. Germline V gene data show CDR1 as DFQATT and CDR2 as SNEGSKA (reference sequence). Trimming cost V 3 bases and J 5 bases; bases outside gene matches: 12. CDR3 loop: CSARRGHRELETQYF. The CDR3 nucleotides are TGCAGTGCTAGGAGGGGGCACAGGGAATTGGAGACCCAGTACTTC.

The CDR3 coding sequence is TGTGCCAGCAGCTTAGGTCGCGGGAACACTGAAGCTTTCTTT. Translating gives CASSLGRGNTEAFF. The rearrangement joins TRBV11-3 to TRBJ1-1; D gene unclear. This CDR3 has 14 residues. Germline V gene lookup returns CDR1 SGHNT and CDR2 YENEEA. Deletions cut 1 base from V and 1 base from J, with 7 bases between.

This clone was seen many times. The rearrangement joins TRBV28 to TRBJ1-5, with TRBD1 as a possible D gene (6 bases). CDR1 MDHEN and CDR2 SYDVKM come from the germline V gene. Trimming pared 6 bases from V and 1 base from J, leaving 13 bases between. The CDR3 is 15 amino acids. CDR3 nucleotides: TGTGCCAGCAGATTAACAGGGACAAGCAATCAGCCCCAGCATTTT. Translating it yields CASRLTGTSNQPQHF.

This chain connects TRBV30 to TRBJ1-4; D might be TRBD1 (5 bases). The CDR3 totals 14 residues. Looked up from germline, CDR1 is GTSNPN and CDR2 is SVGIG (reference sequence). V was cut by 7 bases and J by 5 bases, with 17 bases left in between. The CDR3 region is CASTKGEVNEKLFF. For the CDR3, the DNA is TGTGCCTCGACGAAAGGGGAGGTGAATGAAAAACTGTTTTTT.

This clone has ten or more counts. The J gene is TRBJ1-5, the V gene TRBV20-1; 9 bases match TRBD1. V shed 0 bases, J shed 6 bases, and the junction held 9 bases outside the gene matches. CDR3 length: 16 residues. CDR1 is DFQATT and CDR2 is SNEGSKA in the germline V gene (reference sequence). The CDR3 region is CSARDPPGQGGQPQHF. DNA for the CDR3: TGCAGTGCTAGAGATCCCCCGGGACAGGGAGGTCAGCCCCAGCATTTT.

This clone was observed at least ten times. This chain uses TRBV4-2 with TRBJ1-6; D is uncertain. Trimming took off 0 bases at V and 8 bases at J, with 8 bases between the two ends. Germline CDR1 reads LGHNA; CDR2 reads YNFKEQ. This CDR3 has 14 amino acids. CDR3 amino acids: CASSQDQDYSPLHF. The CDR3, as DNA: TGTGCCAGCAGCCAAGATCAGGATTATTCACCCCTCCACTTT.

CDR3 nucleotides: TGCGCCAGCAGCGTGAGATCGTGGACGGATGGCTACACCTTC. Translation: CASSVRSWTDGYTF. The V gene is TRBV5-1, the J gene TRBJ1-2; D gene unclear. Between the trimmed V and J ends, which lost 4 bases and 6 bases, there was a span of 16 bases. CDR3 size: 14 residues. CDR1 is SGHRS, CDR2 YFSETQ, per germline.

The table lists this clone with many counts. The V gene is TRBV27, the J gene TRBJ2-5; 7 positions agree with TRBD2. Germline lookup yields CDR1 MNHEY and CDR2 SMNVEV (reference sequence). This CDR3 has 14 residues. V shed 5 bases and J 6 bases; nucleotides not matched to a gene: 9. The CDR3 DNA reads as TGTGCCAGCAGTCCCGGGGGAGGGACGAAGACCCAGTACTTC. Its translation: CASSPGGGTKTQYF.

This clone was found many times. The CDR3 sequence: CASSILAGGSDTQYF. DNA for the CDR3: TGCGCCAGCAGCATTCTAGCGGGAGGCTCAGATACGCAGTATTTT. The chain links TRBV5-1 to TRBJ2-3; 11 bases line up with TRBD2. Germline trimming cut 4 bases from V and 4 bases from J; bases unmatched to any gene: 5. The CDR3 sequence is 15 residues long. Germline lookup yields CDR1 SGHRS and CDR2 YFSETQ.

This clone came up a few times. The chain couples TRBV9 to TRBJ2-5, with D perhaps being TRBD1 or TRBD2 (5 bases each). In germline, CDR1 is SGDLS, CDR2 YYNGEE. The CDR3 has 17 amino acids. V was cut by 3 bases and J by 1 base, with 19 bases left in between. CDR3 sequence reads: CASSAVGQWGSQETQYF. CDR3 nucleotide sequence: TGTGCCAGCAGCGCGGTGGGCCAGTGGGGGTCCCAAGAGACCCAGTACTTC.

This clone appeared many times. The CDR3 coding sequence is TGTGCCAGCAGCGTAGGCGGGAGAGAGATGGTTGAGCAGTTCTTC. The encoded protein is CASSVGGREMVEQFF. The chain is built from TRBV9 and TRBJ2-1; TRBD2 matches 7 bases. Germline values: CDR1 SGDLS, CDR2 YYNGEE. Trimming took 0 bases from V and 9 from J; bases not matched to a gene: 9. There are 15 residues in the CDR3. Full variable domain (remainder filled in from reference TRBV9 and TRBJ2-1): DSGVTQTPKHLITATGQRVTLRCSPRSGDLSVYWYQQSLDQGLQFLIQYYNGEERAKGNILERFSAQQFPDLHSELNLSSLELGDSALYFCASSVGGREMVEQFFGPGTRLTVL.

The V and J genes are TRBV2 and TRBJ1-5, with 7 bases identical to TRBD1. This CDR3 spans 14 amino acids. V dropped 8 bases and J dropped 7; count of bases not matched to a gene: 11. Germline CDR1 SNHLY, CDR2 FYNNEI. CDR3 sequence reads: CASSRDRVEQPQHF. CDR3 DNA sequence: TGTGCCAGCTCACGTGACAGGGTAGAACAGCCCCAGCATTTT.

Ten or more counts support this clone. The chain combines TRBV20-1 with TRBJ2-7; 9 bases are a match to TRBD2. The germline V gene encodes CDR1 DFQATT and CDR2 SNEGSKA (reference sequence). This CDR3 spans 15 amino acids. J lost 7 bases, V lost 5 bases, and 15 bases had no gene match. The CDR3 DNA follows: TGCAGTGCTCCCCTCGGGGCGGGAGGGCCCAGGGAGCAGTACTTC. This gives the protein CSAPLGAGGPREQYF.

This clone was counted a single time. The junction shows a germline mismatch at one end, possibly a read error. The rearrangement joins TRBV9 to TRBJ2-7; the D is unclear. The CDR3 contains 14 residues. Germline loops: CDR1 SGDLS, CDR2 YYNGEE. CDR3 sequence (DNA): TGTGCCAGCACCGTAAGGCAGCCAACCTACGAGCAGTACTTC. This translates into CASTVRQPTYEQYF.

Details on this clone: One junction end disagrees with the germline gene, perhaps due to a read error. CDR3 amino acids: CASSLGGTGGVQPQVF. DNA of the CDR3: TGTGCCAGCAGCTTAGGAGGGACAGGGGGCGTTCAGCCCCAGGTTTTT. The chain joins TRBV11-1 to TRBJ1-5, with TRBD1 matching over 12 bases. Germline loops: CDR1 SGHAT, CDR2 FQDESV (reference sequence). The CDR3 has 16 amino acids.

This clone has a count of ten or more. This chain links TRBV20-1 with TRBJ2-1, with D unresolved. The germline V gene encodes CDR1 DFQATT and CDR2 SNEGSKA (reference sequence). V lost 0 bases to trimming and J lost 6 bases, with 9 bases between them. The CDR3 sequence is 13 residues long. CDR3 sequence (DNA): TGCAGTGCTAGAGATGTTAGGGTCAATGAGCAGTTCTTC. Translating gives CSARDVRVNEQFF.

This clone was recorded at least ten times. This chain links TRBV19 with TRBJ2-6; unclear D gene. CDR1 LNHDA and CDR2 SQIVND come from the germline V gene (reference sequence). This CDR3 is 17 amino acids long. V dropped 5 bases and J dropped 0 bases, with 14 bases sitting between them. CDR3 residues: CASSFVSTRSGANVLTF. In nucleotides, the CDR3 is TGTGCCAGTAGTTTCGTCAGTACTCGCTCTGGGGCCAACGTCCTGACTTTC.

The gene calls are TRBV28 and TRBJ1-5; D perhaps matches TRBD1 (6 bases). The CDR3 spans 12 residues. Trimming stripped 9 bases from V and 12 bases from J, with 18 bases between. CDR1 is MDHEN, CDR2 SYDVKM, per germline. This chain's CDR3 is CASHTDRSGQHF. The CDR3 DNA follows: TGTGCCAGTCACACTGACAGGTCCGGCCAGCATTTT. The entire variable domain, with the rest obtained from reference TRBV28 and TRBJ1-5, is as follows: DVKVTQSSRYLVKRTGEKVFLECVQDMDHENMFWYRQDPGLGLRLIYFSYDVKMKEKGDIPEGYSVSREKKERFSLILESASTNQTSMYLCASHTDRSGQHFGDGTRLSIL.

This clone showed up many times. The rearrangement links TRBV2 to TRBJ2-2; 8 bases fit TRBD2. The V segment lost 5 bases and the J segment 4 bases; nucleotides outside the gene matches: 6. CDR1 and CDR2 from the germline V gene are SNHLY and FYNNEI. The CDR3 has 15 residues. DNA for the CDR3: TGTGCCAGCAGTATCAGCGGGAGAGGCACCGGGGAGCTGTTTTTT. Its translation: CASSISGRGTGELFF.

In this sample, this clone turned up many times. The identical CDR3 is also encoded by other nucleotide sequences in the sample. This chain uses TRBV7-2 with TRBJ2-5, with a weak D call TRBD1 (6 bases). CDR3 length: 15 residues. V was pared by 5 bases and J by 7 bases, with 20 bases between. CDR1 and CDR2 (germline): SGHTA, FQGNSA. The CDR3 nucleotides read TGTGCCAGCAGCAATTCCGGGACAAGTGAAGGGACCCAGTACTTC. Residues: CASSNSGTSEGTQYF.